These 16 T cell receptor beta chains share one sample of origin, sequenced in a study of regulatory and conventional T cells in RAG deficiency. Conventional CD4+ T cells were sorted from blood as CD25-low CD127-high cells. TCRdb's table, derived via immunoSEQ multiplex PCR, lists solely in-frame clones and lacks some. The sample holds under 25,000 clones, around 95% seen once. This sample was shared with a second study, whose subject was regulatory T cells. Per that paper: The primer mix had 52 TRBV and 13 TRBJ primers.

The specimen was CD25- CD4+ T cells sorted from blood. The receptors derive from a human donor in good health.

Details on this clone: The junction differs from germline at one of its ends, possibly a read error. Other DNA sequences in this sample translate to the same CDR3. The CDR3 sequence: CASSQDPFSTSSYNSPLHF. The DNA for the CDR3 is TGCGCCAGCAGCCAAGATCCTTTTTCCACTAGCTCCTATAATTCCCCCCTCCACTTT. V is TRBV4-3 and J is TRBJ1-6; the D is unclear. The CDR3 runs to 19 residues. Germline V lookup: CDR1 LGHNA, CDR2 YSLEER.

V gene TRBV7-2 combines with J gene TRBJ2-5; D ambiguous. Trimming removed 5 bases at V and 5 bases at J, with 9 bases between. Looked up from germline, CDR1 is SGHTA and CDR2 is FQGNSA. This CDR3 contains 12 residues. Written as DNA, the CDR3 is TGTGCCAGCAGCCTCCCCGGGGAGACCCAGTACTTC. Translation: CASSLPGETQYF.

The chain employs TRBV6-6 and TRBJ2-3; D remains unclear. Germline CDR1 MNHNY, CDR2 SVGAGI (reference sequence). This CDR3 contains 15 residues. V was pared by 5 bases and J by 0 bases, with 12 bases between. In DNA, the CDR3 is TGTGCCAGCAGTGCAGTCCTCGCTAGCACAGATACGCAGTATTTT. Protein product: CASSAVLASTDTQYF.

The CDR3 nucleotides read TGTGCCAGCAGCTTGGGCGGACAGGGTTTTTCCGAGACCCAGTACTTC. Translation: CASSLGGQGFSETQYF. This chain uses TRBV5-8 with TRBJ2-5, with 8 bases that match TRBD1. V was clipped by 0 bases and J by 5 bases; unmatched bases: 9. This CDR3 has 16 residues. Germline-derived CDR1 and CDR2 are SGHTS and YDEGEE.

The gene calls are TRBV11-2 and TRBJ2-7, with D uncertain. The V end lost 5 bases, the J end lost 4 bases, and 18 bases lay between the germline ends. The CDR3 loop spans 15 amino acids. Germline CDR1 SGHAT, CDR2 FQNNGV. The CDR3 reads CASSRGLAYGYEQYF. The CDR3, as DNA: TGTGCCAGCAGCCGCGGTTTGGCCTATGGGTACGAGCAGTACTTC.

The rearrangement links TRBV19 to TRBJ1-2; D is uncertain. Germline V lookup: CDR1 LNHDA, CDR2 SQIVND (reference sequence). Between the trimmed V and J ends, which lost 9 bases and 2 bases, there was a span of 13 bases. CDR3 length: 13 amino acids. DNA for the CDR3: TGTGCCAGCCGAGTGACGGGGAACTATGGCTACACCTTC. Amino acid sequence: CASRVTGNYGYTF.

V is TRBV6-1 and J is TRBJ1-5, with D tentatively TRBD1 (5 bases). Between the trimmed V and J ends, which lost 4 bases and 1 base, there was a span of 8 bases. The CDR3 loop spans 14 amino acids. The germline V gene has CDR1 MNHNS and CDR2 SASEGT. The DNA of the CDR3 is TGTGCCAGCAGTGTAGGGGTAAGCAATCAGCCCCAGCATTTT. This encodes CASSVGVSNQPQHF.

The chain joins TRBV11-2 to TRBJ2-7; 10 nucleotides match TRBD2. Losses at the gene ends were 1 base for V and 7 bases for J; bases not matched to a gene: 16. The CDR3 spans 18 residues. CDR1 and CDR2 from the germline V gene are SGHAT and FQNNGV. The CDR3 reads CASSLGGAGGVWGREQYF. Here the CDR3 DNA reads TGTGCCAGCAGCTTAGGGGGAGCGGGGGGGGTCTGGGGTCGAGAGCAGTACTTC. Full variable domain (missing parts from reference TRBV11-2 and TRBJ2-7): EAGVAQSPRYKIIEKRQSVAFWCNPISGHATLYWYQQILGQGPKLLIQFQNNGVVDDSQLPKDRFSAERLKGVDSTLKIQPAKLEDSAVYLCASSLGGAGGVWGREQYFGPGTRLTVT.

This clone was picked up one time. The CDR3 DNA reads TGCAGCGCTGCAGGGTATGGCACTGAAGCTTTCTTT. Amino acid sequence: CSAAGYGTEAFF. The chain has TRBV29-1 and TRBJ1-1; possible D gene TRBD1, 5 bases. CDR3 length: 12 amino acids. V lost 7 bases to trimming and J lost 4 bases, with 13 bases between them. Germline CDR1 is SQVTM and CDR2 is ANQGSEA.

The V call is TRBV18, the J call TRBJ1-2; 9 bases fit TRBD1. Looked up from germline, CDR1 is KGHSH and CDR2 is LQKENI. J gave up 7 bases and V 0 bases, and 9 bases lay outside the gene matches. The CDR3 totals 16 residues. CDR3 coding DNA: TGTGCCAGCTCACCACCGGCCGGGACAGGGATACTTGGCTACACCTTC. Translated, it gives CASSPPAGTGILGYTF. The variable domain in full, completed from reference TRBV18 and TRBJ1-2, reads NAGVMQNPRHLVRRRGQEARLRCSPMKGHSHVYWYRQLPEEGLKFMVYLQKENIIDESGMPKERFSAEFPKEGPSILRIQQVVRGDSAAYFCASSPPAGTGILGYTFGSGTRLTVV.

The rearrangement links TRBV18 to TRBJ1-5, with D maybe TRBD1 (5 bases). The germline CDR1 and CDR2 sequences are KGHSH and LQKENI. The CDR3 covers 17 residues. V lost 0 bases to trimming and J lost 4 bases, with 16 bases between them. CDR3 in amino acids: CASSPPAAGGGNQPQHF. For the CDR3, the DNA is TGTGCCAGCTCACCACCCGCTGCGGGGGGTGGTAATCAGCCCCAGCATTTT.

This clone was observed a single time. The chain links TRBV28 to TRBJ1-6; no firm D call. The CDR3 is made up of 14 amino acids. Trimming stripped 3 bases from V and 5 bases from J, with 8 bases between. Germline V gene sequence: CDR1 MDHEN, CDR2 SYDVKM. CDR3 sequence reads: CASSFSLNNSPLHF. In DNA form, the CDR3 reads TGTGCCAGCAGTTTTAGCCTGAATAATTCACCCCTCCACTTT.

This chain uses TRBV18 with TRBJ2-5, with D tentatively TRBD1 (5 bases). Looked up from germline, CDR1 is KGHSH and CDR2 is LQKENI. V was shortened by 3 bases and J by 4 bases, with 12 bases between the two germline ends. The CDR3 length is 14 residues. This CDR3 reads CASSPAGSGETQYF. CDR3 bases: TGTGCCAGCTCACCGGCAGGGTCTGGAGAGACCCAGTACTTC.

The genes are TRBV7-2 and TRBJ2-1; TRBD2 matches at 14 bases. Trimming cost V 6 bases and J 4 bases; bases outside gene matches: 8. In germline, CDR1 is SGHTA, CDR2 FQGNSA. The CDR3 totals 17 residues. CDR3 amino acids: CASSLKGTSGGYNEQFF. The DNA of the CDR3 is TGTGCCAGCAGTCTTAAAGGGACTAGCGGGGGTTACAATGAGCAGTTCTTC.

This chain connects TRBV5-1 to TRBJ2-3; 9 bases fit TRBD2. The CDR3 extends over 15 amino acids. CDR1 and CDR2 (germline): SGHRS, YFSETQ. The J segment lost 1 base and the V segment lost 1 base, leaving 1 base of the junction unmatched. CDR3 region: CASSLSSGGTDTQYF. CDR3 DNA: TGCGCCAGCAGCTTGTCTAGCGGGGGCACAGATACGCAGTATTTT.

The genes are TRBV6-5 and TRBJ1-2, with 7 bases aligning to TRBD1. The CDR3 length is 14 residues. J gave up 5 bases and V 6 bases, and 9 bases lay outside the gene matches. Per germline, CDR1 MNHEY and CDR2 SVGAGI. The DNA for the CDR3 is TGTGCCAGCAGCCTCACAGGGGCAGCGTATGGCTACACCTTC. This encodes CASSLTGAAYGYTF.